Presented here are 31 T cell receptor beta chains from one specimen sequenced in a study of blood T cell repertoires in COVID-19. The repertoire was sequenced with immunoSEQ multiplex PCR; TCRdb's copy has only in-frame clones and lacks some. The data show around 260,000 clones, about 85% seen once. The specimen was peripheral blood. The receptors shown here come from a human donor with COVID-19, enrolled during active disease. The donor label of this sample is uncertain.

This clone was seen a handful of times. The J gene is TRBJ2-1, the V gene TRBV29-1; D is uncertain. V lost 0 bases to trimming and J lost 4 bases, with 7 bases between them. The length of the CDR3 is 13 residues. The germline V gene encodes CDR1 SQVTM and CDR2 ANQGSEA. The CDR3 DNA reads as TGCAGCGTTGAAGATCCGCTATACAATGAGCAGTTCTTC. It yields the protein CSVEDPLYNEQFF.

This clone has only one observation. This CDR3 reads CASSFSQNTEAFF. CDR3 DNA: TGTGCCAGCAGTTTTAGTCAGAACACTGAAGCTTTCTTT. The chain recombines TRBV12-3 or TRBV12-4 with TRBJ1-1; no firm D call. The CDR3 runs to 13 residues. The germline V and J ends were trimmed by 3 bases and 1 base, with 6 bases remaining between them.

This clone occurred a few times. The same CDR3 arises from other DNA sequences in this sample as well. The gene calls are TRBV5-1 and TRBJ1-6; D ambiguous. The CDR3 loop spans 13 amino acids. Trimming shortened V by 0 bases and J by 7 bases, and 5 bases separated the two germline ends. CDR1 SGHRS and CDR2 YFSETQ come from the germline V gene. CDR3 residues: CASSLDSNSPLHF. DNA of the CDR3: TGCGCCAGCAGCTTGGACAGCAATTCACCCCTCCACTTT.

The chain uses TRBV24-1 and TRBJ2-7; D possibly corresponds to TRBD1 (5 bases). Trimming pared 0 bases from V and 3 bases from J, leaving 17 bases between. In germline, CDR1 is KGHDR, CDR2 SFDVKD. This CDR3 has 17 residues. In DNA form, the CDR3 reads TGTGCCACCAGTGATTTGGGGGTTGGTAGGGGTGACTACGAGCAGTACTTC. This gives the protein CATSDLGVGRGDYEQYF.

This sequence joins TRBV5-1 and TRBJ1-1; 10 bases agree with TRBD1. Trimming at V came to 4 bases and at J to 5 bases, leaving 5 bases not matched to a gene. This CDR3 has 14 amino acids. Germline V gives CDR1 SGHRS, CDR2 YFSETQ. The CDR3, as DNA: TGCGCCAGCAGCGGGGGGACAGGGGAGACTGAAGCTTTCTTT. Protein product: CASSGGTGETEAFF.

The genes are TRBV12-3 or TRBV12-4 and TRBJ1-5; D is unclear. Deletions cut 0 bases from V and 4 bases from J, with 4 bases between. The CDR3 runs 13 residues. CDR3 sequence: CASSLAANQPQHF. For the CDR3, the DNA is TGTGCCAGCAGTTTAGCGGCAAATCAGCCCCAGCATTTT.

The rearrangement joins TRBV27 to TRBJ2-1, with TRBD2 matching over 7 bases. V lost 2 bases and J lost 5; bases outside the gene matches: 3. The CDR3 totals 14 residues. The germline CDR1 and CDR2 sequences are MNHEY and SMNVEV (reference sequence). CDR3 coding DNA: TGTGCCAGCAGTTTAGCGGGAGCCAACAATGAGCAGTTCTTC. Translating gives CASSLAGANNEQFF.

This clone was counted a single time. One end of the junction does not line up with germline, which may come from a read error. This chain connects TRBV7-7 to TRBJ2-5; 7 nucleotides align to TRBD1. The CDR3 contains 14 residues. The germline CDR1 and CDR2 sequences are SSHAT and FNYEAQ (reference sequence). Here the CDR3 DNA reads TGTGCTAGCAGCTCACAGACAGGGATGGAGACCCAGTACTTC. Amino acid sequence: CASSSQTGMETQYF.

This clone was seen just once. The chain combines TRBV6-6 with TRBJ1-4; D possibly corresponds to TRBD1 (5 bases). Germline V CDR1 and CDR2: MNHNY, SVGAGI (reference sequence). Trimming cost V 5 bases and J 5 bases, with 12 bases left between them. CDR3 length: 14 amino acids. For the CDR3, the DNA is TGTGCCAGCAGTCCAGGGTACCCCAATGAAAAACTGTTTTTT. Protein: CASSPGYPNEKLFF.

The V gene is TRBV19, the J gene TRBJ1-1, with 9 nucleotides matching TRBD1. CDR3 length: 15 amino acids. With V trimmed by 6 bases and J by 0 bases, 5 bases remained unmatched. CDR1 is LNHDA and CDR2 is SQIVND in the germline V gene (reference sequence). CDR3 bases: TGTGCCAGTAGGGACAGGGGCTACATGAACACTGAAGCTTTCTTT. This gives the protein CASRDRGYMNTEAFF.

Written as DNA, the CDR3 is TGTGCCAGCGGGGCAATATCCAGGGGTCCCAGCAATCAGCCCCAGCATTTT. It is translated as CASGAISRGPSNQPQHF. The gene calls are TRBV27 and TRBJ1-5; TRBD1 is a possible D gene (6 bases). This CDR3 has 17 amino acids. The germline V gene has CDR1 MNHEY and CDR2 SMNVEV (reference sequence). The germline V and J ends were trimmed by 8 bases and 1 base, with 21 bases remaining between them.

Comment on this clone: Other DNA sequences in the same sample also yield this CDR3. This chain connects TRBV9 to TRBJ1-2, with TRBD1 identical over 10 bases. The germline V gene has CDR1 SGDLS and CDR2 YYNGEE. Unmatched junction bases numbered 0, after V lost 2 bases and J lost 2 bases. This CDR3 spans 14 amino acids. The CDR3 sequence is CASSVGQGNYGYTF. The CDR3 DNA is TGTGCCAGCAGCGTGGGACAGGGGAACTATGGCTACACCTTC.

This clone was seen just once. The chain recombines TRBV27 with TRBJ1-4; D unclear. CDR1 and CDR2 from the germline V gene are MNHEY and SMNVEV (reference sequence). There are 14 residues in the CDR3. V shed 5 bases and J shed 6 bases, with 13 bases lying between them. The chain's CDR3 is CASSVYGGDEKLFF. The CDR3, as DNA: TGTGCCAGCAGTGTCTATGGCGGGGATGAAAAACTGTTTTTT.

The rearrangement uses TRBV2 and TRBJ2-5; D uncertain. V lost 5 bases and J lost 1, with 5 bases in between. The CDR3 has 12 amino acids. Germline CDR1 is SNHLY and CDR2 is FYNNEI. The CDR3 nucleotides are TGTGCCAGCAGTTTCTCCCAAGAGACCCAGTACTTC. It yields the protein CASSFSQETQYF.

The CDR3: CASSSTRTDSYEQYF. The CDR3 DNA is TGTGCCAGCAGTTCGACCCGGACAGACTCCTACGAGCAGTACTTC. The chain recombines TRBV6-1 with TRBJ2-7; a possible D gene is TRBD1 (6 bases). Looked up from germline, CDR1 is MNHNS and CDR2 is SASEGT. The CDR3 contains 15 residues. Deletions cut 5 bases from V and 0 bases from J, with 14 bases between.

This rearrangement joins TRBV29-1 to TRBJ2-2; no clear D. CDR1 is SQVTM and CDR2 is ANQGSEA in the germline V gene. Trimming removed 4 bases at V and 0 bases at J, with 9 bases between. This CDR3 comprises 14 residues. DNA for the CDR3: TGCAGCGTTGTCCCCAACTCGAACACCGGGGAGCTGTTTTTT. Protein sequence: CSVVPNSNTGELFF.

CDR3 coding DNA: TGTGCCAGCATCATAAGCGCGGACAATGAGCAGTTCTTC. Translating gives CASIISADNEQFF. The gene calls are TRBV7-8 and TRBJ2-1; no clear D. Per the germline V gene, CDR1 is SGHVS and CDR2 is FQNEAQ. This CDR3 spans 13 amino acids. The V gene lost 7 bases and the J gene lost 5 bases, with 12 bases spanning the gap.

This sequence joins TRBV11-2 and TRBJ2-7, with 12 bases that match TRBD2. The CDR3 loop spans 15 amino acids. Germline trimming cut 1 base from V and 6 bases from J; bases unmatched to any gene: 4. CDR1 is SGHAT and CDR2 is FQNNGV in the germline V gene. The CDR3 is CASSLASGRGGEQYF. CDR3 nucleotides: TGTGCCAGCAGCTTAGCTAGCGGGAGGGGGGGCGAGCAGTACTTC.

The rearrangement joins TRBV10-3 to TRBJ1-2; perhaps TRBD1 as D (6 bases). Looked up from germline, CDR1 is ENHRY and CDR2 is SYGVKD. The CDR3 has 12 amino acids. The V gene lost 9 bases and the J gene lost 3 bases, with 11 bases spanning the gap. In DNA form, the CDR3 reads TGTGCCATTAACGGACAGTACTATGGCTACACCTTC. Translated, it gives CAINGQYYGYTF.

V usage is TRBV11-2 and J usage is TRBJ1-2, with TRBD1 as a possible D gene (5 bases). Trimming stripped 1 base from V and 7 bases from J, with 10 bases between. Germline assignment: CDR1 SGHAT and CDR2 FQNNGV. This CDR3 is built from 13 residues. The CDR3 region has the DNA TGTGCCAGCAGCTTAGCAGGGATAGGTGGCTACACCTTC. As protein: CASSLAGIGGYTF.

The V gene is TRBV28, the J gene TRBJ2-6, with TRBD1 matching over 7 bases. CDR3 length equals 15 residues. Germline CDR1 MDHEN, CDR2 SYDVKM. V lost 6 bases, J lost 3 bases, and 5 bases stayed unmatched. CDR3 in amino acids: CASSLTGVGANVLTF. The CDR3 nucleotides are TGTGCCAGCAGCCTTACAGGGGTTGGGGCCAACGTCCTGACTTTC.

The rearrangement links TRBV5-1 to TRBJ1-6; unclear D gene. CDR3 length: 13 amino acids. Germline CDR1 and CDR2: SGHRS and YFSETQ. Trimming removed 1 base at V and 5 bases at J, with 4 bases between. The DNA for the CDR3 is TGCGCCAGCAGCTTGCAGGATAATTCACCCCTCCACTTT. This encodes CASSLQDNSPLHF.

V and J are TRBV4-3 and TRBJ2-1; D call uncertain. The germline V and J ends were trimmed by 2 bases and 9 bases, with 8 bases remaining between them. Germline CDR1 and CDR2: LGHNA and YSLEER. The CDR3 spans 12 residues. In nucleotides, the CDR3 is TGCGCCAGCAGCCAACTAGAGAGTGAGCAGTTCTTC. Translated, it gives CASSQLESEQFF.

This clone was seen just once. The rearrangement links TRBV27 to TRBJ1-2; possible D gene TRBD1, 5 bases. CDR3 length equals 15 residues. Germline V gene data show CDR1 as MNHEY and CDR2 as SMNVEV (reference sequence). V was pared by 2 bases and J by 2 bases, with 12 bases between. This chain's CDR3 is CASSLRSKGNYGYTF. CDR3 coding DNA: TGTGCCAGCAGTTTAAGAAGTAAGGGGAACTATGGCTACACCTTC.

CDR3 amino acids: CASSALGGPGGTDTQYF. In DNA, the CDR3 is TGCGCCAGCAGCGCCCTTGGAGGGCCTGGAGGCACAGATACGCAGTATTTT. The rearrangement joins TRBV4-3 to TRBJ2-3, with D maybe TRBD2 (6 bases). The CDR3 has 17 residues. Looked up from germline, CDR1 is LGHNA and CDR2 is YSLEER. Trimming pared 5 bases from V and 1 base from J, leaving 19 bases between.

This chain joins TRBV29-1 and TRBJ2-5, with a weak D call TRBD2 (6 bases). V lost 4 bases and J lost 3, with 15 bases in between. Per germline, CDR1 SQVTM and CDR2 ANQGSEA. CDR3 length equals 14 residues. For the CDR3, the DNA is TGCAGCGTTGTAGTGGGAGGAGGGGAAGAGACCCAGTACTTC. Translation: CSVVVGGGEETQYF.

This chain links TRBV5-1 with TRBJ2-3, with 8 bases aligning to TRBD1. This CDR3 is 16 amino acids long. V was pared by 0 bases and J by 2 bases, with 5 bases of the junction left unmatched. Looked up from germline, CDR1 is SGHRS and CDR2 is YFSETQ. The DNA of the CDR3 is TGCGCCAGCAGCTTGGACGGGGACAGGCTCACAGATACGCAGTATTTT. It yields the protein CASSLDGDRLTDTQYF. The whole variable domain, filled in from reference TRBV5-1 and TRBJ2-3, reads KAGVTQTPRYLIKTRGQQVTLSCSPISGHRSVSWYQQTPGQGLQFLFEYFSETQRNKGNFPGRFSGRQFSNSRSEMNVSTLELGDSALYLCASSLDGDRLTDTQYFGPGTRLTVL.

Comments on this clone: The same CDR3 also results from other DNA sequences found in this sample. The rearrangement links TRBV5-4 to TRBJ1-2, with 8 bases fitting TRBD1. The CDR3 has 13 residues. V lost 4 bases and J lost 4; bases outside the gene matches: 3. Germline CDR1 reads SGHNT; CDR2 reads YYREEE (reference sequence). CDR3 coding DNA: TGTGCCAGCAGCCTCGGGACAGGCTATGGCTACACCTTC. Translated, it gives CASSLGTGYGYTF.

This clone has more than one count but fewer than ten. This chain connects TRBV7-9 to TRBJ2-1; maybe TRBD1 (6 bases). V was trimmed by 0 bases and J by 15 bases, leaving 18 bases between them. Per the germline V gene, CDR1 is SEHNR and CDR2 is FQNEAQ (reference sequence). The CDR3 totals 14 residues. The CDR3 region has the DNA TGTGCCAGCAGCTTAGCCGGCCTCAGGGGCGTCCTGTTCTTC. This codes for CASSLAGLRGVLFF.

This rearrangement joins TRBV4-1 to TRBJ2-7; D is undetermined. V lost 1 base, J lost 1 base, and 8 bases lay in between. The germline CDR1 and CDR2 sequences are MGHRA and YSYEKL. CDR3 size: 14 residues. The DNA for the CDR3 is TGCGCCAGCAGCCAAGTTATCACTTCCTACGAGCAGTACTTC. It codes for CASSQVITSYEQYF.

This chain links TRBV5-6 with TRBJ1-1; TRBD1 might be the D (6 bases). V dropped 4 bases and J dropped 2 bases, with 21 bases sitting between them. Germline CDR1 SGHDT, CDR2 YYEEEE. The CDR3 contains 17 residues. CDR3 protein: CASSLPQGIYANTEAFF. The CDR3 coding sequence is TGTGCCAGCAGCCTCCCACAGGGAATATATGCAAACACTGAAGCTTTCTTT. Based on the CDR3 plus reference TRBV5-6 and TRBJ1-1, the full variable domain is DAGVTQSPTHLIKTRGQQVTLRCSPKSGHDTVSWYQQALGQGPQFIFQYYEEEERQRGNFPDRFSGHQFPNYSSELNVNALLLGDSALYLCASSLPQGIYANTEAFFGQGTRLTVV.